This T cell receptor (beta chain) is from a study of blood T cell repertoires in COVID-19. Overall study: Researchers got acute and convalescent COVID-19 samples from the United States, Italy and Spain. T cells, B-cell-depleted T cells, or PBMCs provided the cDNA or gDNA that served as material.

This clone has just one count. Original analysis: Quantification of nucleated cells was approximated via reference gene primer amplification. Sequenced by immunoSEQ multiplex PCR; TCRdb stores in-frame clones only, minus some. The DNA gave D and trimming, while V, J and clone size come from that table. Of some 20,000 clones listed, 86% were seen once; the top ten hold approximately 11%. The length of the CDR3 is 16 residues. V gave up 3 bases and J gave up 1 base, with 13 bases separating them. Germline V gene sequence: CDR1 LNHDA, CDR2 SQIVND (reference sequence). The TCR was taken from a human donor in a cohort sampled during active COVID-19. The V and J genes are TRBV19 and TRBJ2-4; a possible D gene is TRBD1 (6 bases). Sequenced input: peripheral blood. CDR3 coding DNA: TGTGCCAGTAGTATCCCAGGGGAGAGGGCCAAAAACATTCAGTACTTC. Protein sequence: CASSIPGERAKNIQYF.